This T cell receptor (beta chain) was recovered during a study of blood T cell repertoires in COVID-19. Turning to the study itself: Samples of COVID-19 (acute and convalescent) were obtained from the United States, Italy and Spain. Sources were T cells, B-cell-depleted T cells, or PBMCs; the material itself was cDNA or gDNA.

V lost 5 bases, J lost 4 bases, and 17 bases lay in between. The germline V gene has CDR1 SGHVS and CDR2 FNYEAQ. The CDR3 has 15 residues. Individuals drawn from approximately 22 US areas were roughly 18 to 100 years old. Participants' own reports of clinical history determined their cohort assignment. Here immunoSEQ multiplex PCR was the method, and the copy in TCRdb shows in-frame clones only, minus some. Here the sample spans 220,000 or so clones, about 80% being singletons. The V and J genes are TRBV7-6 and TRBJ1-1; TRBD1 might be the D (5 bases). The sequenced sample consisted of PBMCs or T cells enriched from blood (not recorded which). This clonotype originated in a woman in her 40s with acute COVID-19. The CDR3 loop is CASSPGAGMITEAFF. The CDR3 DNA is TGTGCCAGCAGCCCTGGGGCAGGGATGATCACTGAAGCTTTCTTT.